The following is a T cell receptor (beta chain) sequence with its context. This receptor's antigen is unknown. Per-base quality was not reported, and no clone a single base away is much larger than it. CDR1 is given as PRHDT and CDR2 as FYEKMQ, both from the germline V gene (reference sequence). The germline V end is reduced by 5 bases and the J end by 4 bases; junction bases left unmatched: 12. From cysteine to phenylalanine, the CDR3 is 18 amino acids long. Only the CDR3 portion is preserved as DNA: 54 bases, with reading frame beginning at the first base. This specimen belongs to a study of T cells in Graves' hyperthyroidism and ophthalmopathy (dated by TCRdb to about 2019). The study in broad terms: Peripheral blood was collected at initial diagnosis, before any treatment. TCR V-J signatures able to tell the groups apart were searched for in a discovery cohort of 95 or so patients, of whom 43 had Graves' ophthalmopathy and around 57 had stable Graves' hyperthyroidism. An independent validation cohort of about 19 hyperthyroidism patients and approximately 15 patients who later progressed to ophthalmopathy tested prospective prediction of ophthalmopathy. For training and testing, the 100 patients in the discovery cohort were randomly divided in a 7:3 ratio. In six Graves' hyperthyroidism patients, the study also compared T-cell repertoires from thyroid tissue with T-cell repertoires from blood. After sampling, hyperthyroidism patients received methimazole starting at 30 mg daily, and ophthalmopathy patients received high-dose intravenous methylprednisolone. TCR Vbeta CDR3 sequencing of 120 to 150 peripheral blood samples (around 45 ophthalmopathy, 70 to 85 hyperthyroidism and roughly 17 progressor patients) is reported in the paper. General conclusions and limits of the study: Most expanded thyroid clonotypes (frequency above 0.001) were also detected in blood, a finding suggesting that blood repertoires may reflect thyroid immune responses. A 13 V-J signature model separated ophthalmopathy from stable hyperthyroidism, with approximately 87% sensitivity and 81.08% specificity in cross-validation and 80%/75% in testing. Sample size was not statistically predetermined, and blinding of investigators to group allocation was not performed. In validation, the model predicted progression to ophthalmopathy a median of roughly 6.1 months before onset, with roughly 70% sensitivity and roughly 73% specificity.

TCR beta CDR3 regions were amplified from RNA transcripts. A first-round RT-PCR of the TCR CDR3 used the HTBI primer set with the Qiagen OneStep RT-PCR kit. A second multiplex PCR round built the libraries, followed by size selection and purification. Sequencing of the libraries was done on an Illumina HiSeq2000 using paired-end 100 bp reads. Concerning the study's data processing: Raw data were processed with SOAPnuke, discarding reads with adapters, uncalled bases, mean Phred below 15, or no exact constant-primer or identifier match. High-quality paired reads were merged using COPE v1.2.5, and each unique nucleotide sequence was defined as a clonotype. MiTCR v1.1 was used to align clonotypes to the IMGT TRBV, TRBD and TRBJ reference segments. Only V-J combinations with frequency above 0.0001, covering 99% to 99.2% of repertoires, were analysed. The TCS score was defined as F50 (clonal expansion) divided by E x V (chaos), with BLOSUM62-based TCRdist calculated between CDR3 peptides within each V-J. Welch's t-statistics and random forest reduced roughly 500 V-J features to 13, which were used in a naive Bayes classifier (R e1071). TCRdb reran the public reads through fastp at Q25 and MiXCR, keeping productive beta chains. Rows are combined by CDR3 protein, so each entry shows the most common genes and DNA. TCRdb, rather than the study authors, made the V and J calls. Present in this sample are about 420,000 distinct CDR3 sequences, approximately 14% of which were seen just once. The ten biggest clones cover approximately 7.5% of the sample.

A patient counted as having stable Graves' hyperthyroidism if no progression to ophthalmopathy occurred over 18 months of follow-up. Hyperthyroidism patients were newly diagnosed, had a disease duration of under 2 months, and were aged 18 to 65 years. Any patient with an uncontrolled infection, another autoimmune disease, pregnancy or lactation was excluded. Diagnoses were established on the basis of clinical symptoms, serum thyroxine and TRAb, thyroid ultrasound, and orbital computed tomography. PBMCs were isolated from 10 ml of fresh peripheral blood by Ficoll-Paque density gradient centrifugation. Trizol reagent was used to extract total RNA, and RNA quality was then checked on an Agilent 2100 Bioanalyzer.

This clonotype originated in a young woman with Graves' hyperthyroidism. Source material: blood. The chain is assembled from TRBV13 and TRBJ2-1; 12 bases in the junction line up with TRBD2. This receptor carries the CDR3 CASSPRTSGILKYNEQFF. Read as DNA, the sequence is TGTGCCAGCAGCCCTCGGACTAGCGGGATTTTGAAGTACAATGAGCAGTTCTTC.